The 31 T cell receptor beta chains presented below share a single source sample, sequenced in a study of T cell changes during pregnancy in multiple sclerosis. Sequencing was performed with immunoSEQ multiplex PCR; in TCRdb, only in-frame clones are kept and a portion is missing. The sample gives about 70,000 clones, approximately 94% of which show up once; 0.5% to 0.65% is in the top ten. Material: peripheral blood, obtained in the third trimester of pregnancy. These receptors all stem from a female donor with multiple sclerosis, enrolled in a pregnancy study.

CDR3: CASSSTGRETQYF. In DNA form, the CDR3 reads TGTGCCAGCAGTTCGACAGGGAGAGAGACCCAGTACTTC. V and J are TRBV6-1 and TRBJ2-5; 7 bases are shared with TRBD1. From germline, CDR1 is MNHNS and CDR2 SASEGT. V shed 5 bases and J 4 bases; nucleotides not matched to a gene: 4. CDR3 length: 13 residues.

This sequence joins TRBV6-5 and TRBJ2-7; D perhaps matches TRBD2 (6 bases). Trimming pared 2 bases from V and 1 base from J, leaving 6 bases between. Looked up from germline, CDR1 is MNHEY and CDR2 is SVGAGI. There are 13 residues in the CDR3. The CDR3 coding sequence is TGTGCCAGCAGTTACGGGGGGTCCTACGAGCAGTACTTC. It specifies CASSYGGSYEQYF.

This chain joins TRBV5-1 and TRBJ2-5; 13 bases match TRBD2. V gave up 5 bases and J gave up 2 bases; unmatched junction bases: 6. CDR1 SGHRS and CDR2 YFSETQ come from the germline V gene. This CDR3 is 16 amino acids long. The CDR3 reads CASSTTSGGSQETQYF. The CDR3, as DNA: TGCGCCAGCAGTACGACTAGCGGGGGGTCACAAGAGACCCAGTACTTC.

The CDR3 DNA follows: TGTGCCAGCAGTTACCCGGCTCTACAGGGACGAGGAGGCTACACCTTC. It encodes CASSYPALQGRGGYTF. The chain has TRBV6-5 and TRBJ1-2; tentatively, D is TRBD1 (6 bases). Germline V lookup: CDR1 MNHEY, CDR2 SVGAGI. The V gene lost 2 bases and the J gene lost 8 bases, with 21 bases spanning the gap. The CDR3 has 16 amino acids.

Here the CDR3 reads CASMRGGGGGYTF. The CDR3 region has the DNA TGTGCCAGCATGAGAGGGGGCGGAGGCGGCTACACCTTC. The chain carries TRBV25-1 and TRBJ1-2, with 7 bases identical to TRBD1. Unmatched junction bases numbered 10, after V lost 7 bases and J lost 8 bases. Germline CDR1 reads MGHDK; CDR2 reads SYGVNS. This CDR3 comprises 13 residues.

The gene calls are TRBV21-1 and TRBJ2-7; the table calls TRBD2, which could not be checked here. TRBV21-1 is an annotated pseudogene. The CDR3 is 17 residues long. The CDR3 bases are TGTGCCAGCAGCAAACGGGGGACGCAACCGAACCCCTACGAGCAGTACTTC. The encoded protein is CASSKRGTQPNPYEQYF.

CDR3 sequence: CASGSDSQETQYF. As DNA, the CDR3 is TGTGCTAGTGGTTCGGACAGCCAAGAGACCCAGTACTTC. The V gene is TRBV12-5, the J gene TRBJ2-5; maybe TRBD1 (6 bases). Germline CDR1 reads LGHNT; CDR2 reads FRNRAP. CDR3 length equals 13 residues. The ends were cut back, 4 bases at V and 1 base at J, with 7 bases in the middle.

The CDR3 spells CATSQGSSGANVLTF. The DNA for the CDR3 is TGTGCCACCTCACAGGGCAGCTCTGGGGCCAACGTCCTGACTTTC. The chain is built from TRBV15 and TRBJ2-6; D is possibly TRBD1 (6 bases). V lost 8 bases to trimming and J lost 0 bases, with 11 bases between them. The CDR3 is made up of 15 amino acids. Germline assignment: CDR1 LNHNV and CDR2 YYDKDF (reference sequence).

This clone has a single count. J is TRBJ1-3 and V is TRBV5-6, with unresolved D. Trimming shortened V by 4 bases and J by 0 bases, and 8 bases separated the two germline ends. The CDR3 consists of 14 residues. Per germline, CDR1 SGHDT and CDR2 YYEEEE. The CDR3, as DNA: TGTGCCAGCAGCCCGGGATCCTCTGGAAACACCATATATTTT. This sequence encodes CASSPGSSGNTIYF.

The J gene is TRBJ1-3, the V gene TRBV5-6; no clear D. Trimming left V 0 bases short and J 0 bases short, with 10 bases between. In germline, CDR1 is SGHDT, CDR2 YYEEEE. The CDR3 is 16 residues long. The CDR3 is CASSLVLSGSGNTIYF. In nucleotides, the CDR3 is TGTGCCAGCAGCTTGGTTCTCTCGGGCTCTGGAAACACCATATATTTT.

This chain links TRBV6-1 with TRBJ1-4, with TRBD1 matching over 8 bases. V gave up 11 bases and J gave up 8 bases; unmatched junction bases: 16. Germline assignment: CDR1 MNHNS and CDR2 SASEGT. The CDR3 sequence is 15 residues long. This chain's CDR3 is CASQGSGQGWEKLFF. CDR3 bases: TGTGCCTCCCAGGGCTCCGGACAGGGATGGGAAAAACTGTTTTTT.

The chain combines TRBV18 with TRBJ2-2; D not resolved. The CDR3 extends over 16 amino acids. V was pared by 2 bases and J by 1 base, with 11 bases between. Germline CDR1 reads KGHSH; CDR2 reads LQKENI. The CDR3 loop is CASSPLQVGNTGELFF. The CDR3 nucleotides are TGTGCCAGCTCACCATTGCAGGTGGGGAACACCGGGGAGCTGTTTTTT.

The chain joins TRBV19 to TRBJ1-3; maybe TRBD1 (5 bases). CDR1 LNHDA and CDR2 SQIVND come from the germline V gene (reference sequence). CDR3 length equals 17 residues. V lost 3 bases and J 2 bases, leaving 17 bases between the germline ends. Here the CDR3 DNA reads TGTGCCAGTAGTATGGCAGGGAACCCCCTTGCTGGAAACACCATATATTTT. It translates to CASSMAGNPLAGNTIYF.

The DNA for the CDR3 is TGTGCCAGCAGTTACCAAACAGGGGCAAGGAGGGAGACCCAGTACTTC. As protein: CASSYQTGARRETQYF. The chain employs TRBV6-5 and TRBJ2-5; 7 bases are shared with TRBD1. Germline lookup yields CDR1 MNHEY and CDR2 SVGAGI. V gave up 2 bases and J gave up 5 bases; unmatched junction bases: 11. The CDR3 is 16 residues long.

The chain uses TRBV9 and TRBJ1-6; no reliable D call. V lost 0 bases, J lost 0 bases, and 13 bases lay in between. The CDR3 is 18 residues long. Germline V gene data show CDR1 as SGDLS and CDR2 as YYNGEE. In DNA form, the CDR3 reads TGTGCCAGCAGCGTAGATGCAGGACTGAGCTCCTATAATTCACCCCTCCACTTT. It translates to CASSVDAGLSSYNSPLHF.

The chain recombines TRBV11-1 with TRBJ1-1; D is undetermined. Trimming removed 3 bases at V and 5 bases at J, with 16 bases between. The germline CDR1 and CDR2 sequences are SGHAT and FQDESV (reference sequence). The CDR3 has 15 amino acids. The chain's CDR3 is CASSFVESGNTEAFF. The CDR3 nucleotides read TGTGCCAGCAGCTTCGTTGAGTCGGGGAATACTGAAGCTTTCTTT.

The J gene is TRBJ2-7, the V gene TRBV29-1, with D unresolved. The CDR3 has 11 amino acids. Trimming took 6 bases from V and 3 from J, leaving 9 bases between them. Looked up from germline, CDR1 is SQVTM and CDR2 is ANQGSEA. The CDR3 sequence is CSVSQNYEQYF. CDR3 DNA: TGCAGCGTCTCACAGAACTACGAGCAGTACTTC.

The V and J genes are TRBV7-9 and TRBJ1-4, with 7 bases that match TRBD1. The CDR3 has 14 amino acids. CDR1 and CDR2 from the germline V gene are SEHNR and FQNEAQ (reference sequence). After removal of 5 bases from V and 8 bases from J, the junction contained 8 bases not matched to a gene. The CDR3 is CASSQTGKEEKLFF. Here the CDR3 DNA reads TGTGCCAGCAGCCAGACAGGGAAAGAAGAAAAACTGTTTTTT.

This chain uses TRBV9 with TRBJ2-3; 12 bases map to TRBD2. In germline, CDR1 is SGDLS, CDR2 YYNGEE. Trimming cost V 4 bases and J 4 bases; bases outside gene matches: 10. The CDR3 consists of 17 residues. The CDR3 nucleotides are TGTGCCAGCAGCCTAACAGGGACTAGCGGGTTGTCAGATACGCAGTATTTT. Encoded protein: CASSLTGTSGLSDTQYF.

The rearrangement joins TRBV18 to TRBJ1-1; 7 bases line up with TRBD1. V shed 0 bases, J shed 6 bases, and the junction held 4 bases outside the gene matches. CDR3 length equals 14 residues. Looked up from germline, CDR1 is KGHSH and CDR2 is LQKENI. The CDR3 reads CASSPPPGGSEAFF. CDR3 coding DNA: TGTGCCAGCTCACCACCTCCAGGGGGGTCTGAAGCTTTCTTT.

The genes are TRBV7-2 and TRBJ1-2; TRBD1 matches 7 bases. Losses at the gene ends were 2 bases for V and 7 bases for J; bases not matched to a gene: 4. Germline V gene lookup returns CDR1 SGHTA and CDR2 FQGNSA. This CDR3 has 13 residues. The CDR3 spells CASSLTGVFGYTF. The DNA for the CDR3 is TGTGCCAGCAGCTTAACAGGGGTTTTTGGCTACACCTTC.

CDR3 bases: TGTGCCAGCAGGAGACAGGAGAGCGGTAGCAATCAGCCCCAGCATTTT. Amino acid sequence: CASRRQESGSNQPQHF. The genes are TRBV2 and TRBJ1-5; weak D call: TRBD1 (6 bases). The CDR3 is made up of 16 amino acids. Trimming pared 6 bases from V and 0 bases from J, leaving 15 bases between. CDR1 is SNHLY, CDR2 FYNNEI, per germline. The complete variable domain, with remaining parts taken from reference TRBV2 and TRBJ1-5, reads EPEVTQTPSHQVTQMGQEVILRCVPISNHLYFYWYRQILGQKVEFLVSFYNNEISEKSEIFDDQFSVERPDGSNFTLKIRSTKLEDSAMYFCASRRQESGSNQPQHFGDGTRLSIL.

The chain combines TRBV5-6 with TRBJ2-4; D may be TRBD1 (6 bases). The CDR3 is 13 amino acids. Germline V gives CDR1 SGHDT, CDR2 YYEEEE. The ends were cut back, 2 bases at V and 11 bases at J, with 14 bases in the middle. CDR3 nucleotides: TGTGCCAGCAGCTTATTTGGTGGGGGCGTTCAGTACTTC. Protein sequence: CASSLFGGGVQYF.

The chain has TRBV7-6 and TRBJ1-2; 11 bases are shared with TRBD1. The CDR3 is 16 residues long. With 4 bases clipped from V and 6 bases from J, the junction kept 10 bases outside the gene matches. From germline, CDR1 is SGHVS and CDR2 FNYEAQ. The chain's CDR3 is CASSSGTGGGYDGYTF. The CDR3 DNA reads TGTGCCAGCAGCTCGGGGACAGGGGGTGGGTACGATGGCTACACCTTC.

This chain joins TRBV21-1 and TRBJ2-4; the table names TRBD1, a call not compared with the DNA. TRBV21-1 is given as a pseudogene. The CDR3 covers 11 residues. CDR3 sequence reads: CASSNGTVQYF. CDR3 bases: TGTGCCAGCAGCAACGGGACAGTTCAGTACTTC.

The chain has TRBV7-9 and TRBJ1-1; D is unclear. CDR1 and CDR2 from the germline V gene are SEHNR and FQNEAQ (reference sequence). The germline V and J ends were trimmed by 10 bases and 1 base, with 16 bases remaining between them. The CDR3 runs to 14 residues. Written as DNA, the CDR3 is TGTGCCAACCGGGAGGTGAAACCGAACACTGAAGCTTTCTTT. Encoded protein: CANREVKPNTEAFF. Complete variable domain (other parts from reference TRBV7-9 and TRBJ1-1): DTGVSQNPRHKITKRGQNVTFRCDPISEHNRLYWYRQTLGQGPEFLTYFQNEAQLEKSRLLSDRFSAERPKGSFSTLEIQRTEQGDSAMYLCANREVKPNTEAFFGQGTRLTVV.

The CDR3 spells CASSFISPSGGPFTDTQYF. The CDR3 DNA reads as TGTGCCAGCAGCTTTATCTCTCCTAGCGGGGGGCCATTCACAGATACGCAGTATTTT. The chain employs TRBV7-2 and TRBJ2-3; 11 bases match TRBD2. V shed 3 bases, J shed 2 bases, and the junction held 13 bases outside the gene matches. This CDR3 spans 19 amino acids. Germline CDR1 is SGHTA and CDR2 is FQGNSA.

A single count supports this clone. V and J are TRBV6-1 and TRBJ2-7; D might be TRBD1 (5 bases). Germline CDR1 MNHNS, CDR2 SASEGT. The CDR3 sequence is 15 residues long. Trimming cost V 0 bases and J 3 bases, with 12 bases left between them. CDR3 nucleotides: TGTGCCAGCAGTGAAGCCGATAGGACAAGCTACGAGCAGTACTTC. Translating gives CASSEADRTSYEQYF.

The chain carries TRBV5-5 and TRBJ1-2; possible D gene TRBD1, 5 bases. The V and J ends lost 1 base and 6 bases respectively, with 7 bases between them. Germline values: CDR1 SGHKS, CDR2 YYEKEE (reference sequence). CDR3 size: 12 residues. The CDR3 nucleotides read TGTGCCAGCAGCTTGACCAGGGATGGCTACACCTTC. This sequence encodes CASSLTRDGYTF.

The rearrangement joins TRBV7-2 to TRBJ2-1, with 8 nucleotides matching TRBD2. CDR1 SGHTA and CDR2 FQGNSA come from the germline V gene. V shed 4 bases and J 15 bases; nucleotides not matched to a gene: 14. The CDR3 has 14 amino acids. CDR3 amino acids: CASSSGVTGGAVFF. DNA for the CDR3: TGTGCCAGCAGCTCTGGAGTGACGGGGGGGGCCGTGTTCTTC.

In this sample, this clone turned up a few times. J is TRBJ1-1 and V is TRBV4-2, with a possible D match to TRBD1 (6 bases). The CDR3 totals 14 residues. V gave up 5 bases and J gave up 0 bases, with 10 bases separating them. Germline loops: CDR1 LGHNA, CDR2 YNFKEQ. CDR3 in amino acids: CASSSDSLNTEAFF. As DNA, the CDR3 is TGTGCCAGCAGCTCGGACAGCCTGAACACTGAAGCTTTCTTT.